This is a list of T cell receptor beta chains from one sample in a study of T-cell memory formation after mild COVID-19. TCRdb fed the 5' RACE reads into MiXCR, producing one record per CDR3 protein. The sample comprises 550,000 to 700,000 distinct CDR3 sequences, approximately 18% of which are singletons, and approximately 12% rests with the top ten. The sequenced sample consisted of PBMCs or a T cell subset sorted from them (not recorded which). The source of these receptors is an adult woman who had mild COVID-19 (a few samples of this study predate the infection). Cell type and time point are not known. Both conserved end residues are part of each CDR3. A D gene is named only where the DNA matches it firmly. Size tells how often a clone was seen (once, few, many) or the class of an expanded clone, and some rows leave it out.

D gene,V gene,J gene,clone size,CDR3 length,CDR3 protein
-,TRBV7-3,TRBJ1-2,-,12,CASSQDGDGYTF
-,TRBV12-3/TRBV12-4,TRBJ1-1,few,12,CASSLNGGSAFF
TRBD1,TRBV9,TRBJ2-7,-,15,CASSVKTGAAYEQYF
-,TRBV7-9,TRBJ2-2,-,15,CASNPPAGLTGELFF
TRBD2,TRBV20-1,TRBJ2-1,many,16,CSARESSGRAYNEQFF
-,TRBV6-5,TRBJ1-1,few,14,CASRDGQRNTEAFF
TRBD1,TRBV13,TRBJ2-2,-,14,CASSSSQGAGELFF
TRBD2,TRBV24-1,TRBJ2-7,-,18,CATSDSASGRTVIDEQYF
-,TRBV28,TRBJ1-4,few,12,CASGRTNEKLFF
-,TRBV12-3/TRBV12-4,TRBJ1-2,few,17,CASSFSQGSINNYGYTF
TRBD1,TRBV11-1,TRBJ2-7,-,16,CASSIRQGYLPYEQYF
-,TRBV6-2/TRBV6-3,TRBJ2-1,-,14,CASSYSGPLHEQFF
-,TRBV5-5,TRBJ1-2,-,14,CASSTRQSNYGYTF
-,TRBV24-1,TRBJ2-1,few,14,CATSHIGQGNEQFF
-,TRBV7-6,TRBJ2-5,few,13,CASTQQYQETQYF
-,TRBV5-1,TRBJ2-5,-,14,CASSLAAYAETQYF
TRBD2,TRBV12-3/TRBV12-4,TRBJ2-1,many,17,CASSLTTSGTAEDEQFF
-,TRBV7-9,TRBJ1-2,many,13,CASSLGGSGGYTF
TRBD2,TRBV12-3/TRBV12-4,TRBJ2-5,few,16,CASSQRLAVFQETQYF
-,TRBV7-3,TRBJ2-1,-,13,CASSSTLTTEQFF
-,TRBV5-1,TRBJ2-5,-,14,CASSSGTALETQYF
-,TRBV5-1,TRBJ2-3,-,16,CASSPGLNRGTDTQYF
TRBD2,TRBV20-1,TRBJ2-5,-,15,CSARSLAVYQETQYF
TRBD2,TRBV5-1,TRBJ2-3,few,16,CASSTSGGLSTDTQYF
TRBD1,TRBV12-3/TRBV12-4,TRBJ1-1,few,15,CASSPGGTAYTEAFF
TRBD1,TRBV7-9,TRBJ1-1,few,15,CASSSGQHMNTEAFF
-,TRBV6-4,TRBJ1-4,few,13,CASIPPTNEKLFF
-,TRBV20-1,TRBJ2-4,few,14,CSARRGLAKNIQYF
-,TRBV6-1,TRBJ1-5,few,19,CASSEVAGRFELSNQPQHF
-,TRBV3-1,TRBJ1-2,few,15,CASSQSPGTWYGYTF
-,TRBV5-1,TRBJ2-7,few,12,CASSFLGLEQYF